This T cell receptor (beta chain) was obtained from a study of Ad26.COV2.S vaccination and SARS-CoV-2 variants. The treatment is: over 15 received Ad26.COV2.S at low or high dose, single or two shots; 5 received placebo; per-sample allocation not given. Samples came from day 63 after the first vaccine or placebo injection. What was given as vaccine was an Ad26 vector encoding Wuhan-strain SARS-CoV-2 spike. The data were produced by immunoSEQ multiplex PCR, yet TCRdb's version contains in-frame clones alone and is incomplete. The sample lists more than 400,000 clones; roughly 90% were seen once. Germline values: CDR1 WSHSY, CDR2 SAAADI. This CDR3 is 18 amino acids long. After removal of 0 bases from V and 0 bases from J, the junction contained 7 bases not matched to a gene.

The source of this sequence is a person between 18 and 59 years old who received the Ad26.COV2.S COVID-19 vaccine or a placebo. The sequences come from peripheral blood, collected in a trial of Ad26.COV2.S vaccine versus placebo. V usage is TRBV10-2 and J usage is TRBJ2-4; TRBD1 agrees at 8 bases. CDR3 nucleotides: TGCGCCAGCAGTGAGTCGAATGGACAGGGTTTAGCCAAAAACATTCAGTACTTC. This sequence encodes CASSESNGQGLAKNIQYF.